A single sample is the source of the 23 T cell receptor beta chains below, sequenced in a study of shared clonotypes between healthy human individuals. Clones were sequenced by immunoSEQ multiplex PCR, and TCRdb holds only the in-frame ones, with some missing. This sample has 760,000 or so clones, with 95% to 97% found just once. CD8 cells classed as naive were CD45RO-negative and positively selected for CCR7, excluding terminally differentiated effector memory CD45RA+ cells. The sequenced sample was naive CD8+ T cells sorted from blood. These receptors originate from a young man in good health.

V gene TRBV7-9 combines with J gene TRBJ2-2; D ambiguous. The CDR3 loop spans 16 amino acids. Germline CDR1 SEHNR, CDR2 FQNEAQ (reference sequence). Trimming removed 8 bases from V and 4 bases from J, with 20 bases in between. The CDR3 coding sequence is TGTGCCAGCGGGCTTAGCCTGGGGATACCCACCGGGGAGCTGTTTTTT. Its translation is CASGLSLGIPTGELFF.

J is TRBJ1-2 and V is TRBV29-1; 7 bases fit TRBD1. Looked up from germline, CDR1 is SQVTM and CDR2 is ANQGSEA. CDR3 length: 15 amino acids. V lost 3 bases and J lost 2; bases outside the gene matches: 9. The CDR3 DNA follows: TGCAGCGTTGAGCTCCGGACAGGTCCCAACTATGGCTACACCTTC. This encodes CSVELRTGPNYGYTF. Full variable domain (remainder filled in from reference TRBV29-1 and TRBJ1-2): SAVISQKPSRDICQRGTSLTIQCQVDSQVTMMFWYRQQPGQSLTLIATANQGSEATYESGFVIDKFPISRPNLTFSTLTVSNMSPEDSSIYLCSVELRTGPNYGYTFGSGTRLTVV.

The genes are TRBV29-1 and TRBJ2-2, with a weak D call TRBD2 (6 bases). V was clipped by 3 bases and J by 7 bases, with 18 bases between them. Germline CDR1 and CDR2: SQVTM and ANQGSEA. There are 15 residues in the CDR3. This chain's CDR3 is CSVETGAGFGGELFF. CDR3 bases: TGCAGCGTTGAGACGGGCGCGGGGTTTGGCGGGGAGCTGTTTTTT.

V gene TRBV10-1 combines with J gene TRBJ2-1; 8 nucleotides match TRBD2. The germline V gene has CDR1 WNHNN and CDR2 SYGVQD (reference sequence). Trimming took 1 base from V and 8 from J; bases not matched to a gene: 7. The CDR3 length is 15 residues. CDR3 DNA: TGCGCCAGCAGTGAGTTTCGGGCGGGGGGATATGAGCAGTTCTTC. Its protein product is CASSEFRAGGYEQFF.

This clone came up a few times. The same CDR3 also results from other DNA sequences found in this sample. The chain recombines TRBV29-1 with TRBJ2-1; 15 bases match TRBD2. The junction had 1 base not matched to a gene; V was cut back by 3 bases and J by 4 bases. The CDR3 covers 15 residues. Germline assignment: CDR1 SQVTM and CDR2 ANQGSEA. CDR3 amino acids: CSVEGTSGRYNEQFF. CDR3 nucleotides: TGCAGCGTTGAGGGGACTAGCGGGAGGTACAATGAGCAGTTCTTC.

The chain combines TRBV27 with TRBJ1-4; TRBD1 matches at 9 bases. The CDR3 runs to 15 residues. The V and J ends lost 5 bases and 10 bases, in that order; junction bases with no gene match: 11. Germline V gene data show CDR1 as MNHEY and CDR2 as SMNVEV (reference sequence). The CDR3 nucleotides are TGTGCCAGCAGTCCGTCCCGGGACAGGGAGGGAAAACTGTTTTTT. Residues: CASSPSRDREGKLFF.

This clone was recorded only once. The V gene is TRBV27, the J gene TRBJ1-4; TRBD1 is a possible D gene (6 bases). The germline V gene has CDR1 MNHEY and CDR2 SMNVEV (reference sequence). V lost 6 bases and J 3 bases, leaving 17 bases between the germline ends. There are 16 residues in the CDR3. CDR3 bases: TGTGCCAGCAGCCCCACAGGGACCTGGTCTAATGAAAAACTGTTTTTT. Translated, it gives CASSPTGTWSNEKLFF.

This chain uses TRBV7-9 with TRBJ2-2; D uncertain. Germline CDR1 and CDR2: SEHNR and FQNEAQ (reference sequence). The CDR3 length is 14 residues. Trimming cost V 1 base and J 6 bases, with 9 bases left between them. The CDR3 here is CASSLGLGAGELFF. CDR3 nucleotide sequence: TGTGCCAGCAGCTTAGGGTTGGGTGCCGGGGAGCTGTTTTTT.

This chain joins TRBV2 and TRBJ2-1, with 15 bases lining up with TRBD2. Germline lookup yields CDR1 SNHLY and CDR2 FYNNEI. Losses at the gene ends were 5 bases for V and 9 bases for J; bases not matched to a gene: 8. This CDR3 is 16 amino acids long. The CDR3 protein is CASSSGLAGGPGEQFF. As DNA, the CDR3 is TGTGCCAGCAGTAGCGGACTAGCGGGAGGGCCCGGTGAGCAGTTCTTC.

V gene TRBV15 combines with J gene TRBJ1-5; D possibly corresponds to TRBD1 (6 bases). Trimming shortened V by 3 bases and J by 0 bases, and 9 bases separated the two germline ends. Germline values: CDR1 LNHNV, CDR2 YYDKDF (reference sequence). The CDR3 is made up of 15 amino acids. CDR3 DNA: TGTGCCACCAGCAGTGACAGGTATAGCAATCAGCCCCAGCATTTT. As protein: CATSSDRYSNQPQHF.

V gene TRBV10-3 combines with J gene TRBJ2-1, with 10 bases aligning to TRBD2. CDR1 and CDR2 from the germline V gene are ENHRY and SYGVKD. The V gene end was trimmed by 3 bases and the J gene end by 15 bases; junction bases not matched to a gene: 17. This CDR3 comprises 16 residues. The chain's CDR3 is CAISDGLAGDVFIRFF. DNA for the CDR3: TGTGCCATCAGTGATGGGCTAGCGGGAGATGTATTTATAAGGTTCTTC.

The CDR3, as DNA: TGTGCCAGCACCGCCGGGACAGGGGCTCAGCCCCAGCATTTT. Protein product: CASTAGTGAQPQHF. The J gene is TRBJ1-5, the V gene TRBV6-6, with 10 bases fitting TRBD1. V lost 7 bases to trimming and J lost 6 bases; unmatched junction nucleotides: 6. This CDR3 region has 14 residues. Germline V gene sequence: CDR1 MNHNY, CDR2 SVGAGI (reference sequence).

DNA for the CDR3: TGTGCCAGCACCGTTTCAGCTTTGAACACTGAAGCTTTCTTT. Residues: CASTVSALNTEAFF. V usage is TRBV27 and J usage is TRBJ1-1; D gene unclear. The CDR3 has 14 residues. From germline, CDR1 is MNHEY and CDR2 SMNVEV (reference sequence). V lost 7 bases and J lost 0, with 12 bases in between.

The rearrangement joins TRBV5-1 to TRBJ2-7; D is uncertain. Trimming shortened V by 2 bases and J by 2 bases, and 11 bases separated the two germline ends. Per the germline V gene, CDR1 is SGHRS and CDR2 is YFSETQ. The length of the CDR3 is 14 residues. CDR3: CASSFRTFAYEQYF. In nucleotides, the CDR3 is TGCGCCAGCAGCTTTAGGACGTTCGCCTACGAGCAGTACTTC. The variable domain in full, completed from reference TRBV5-1 and TRBJ2-7, reads KAGVTQTPRYLIKTRGQQVTLSCSPISGHRSVSWYQQTPGQGLQFLFEYFSETQRNKGNFPGRFSGRQFSNSRSEMNVSTLELGDSALYLCASSFRTFAYEQYFGPGTRLTVT.

The CDR3 bases are TGTGCCGGGGATAATCATAGCTCTGGAAACACCATATATTTT. It yields the protein CAGDNHSSGNTIYF. The chain couples TRBV21-1 to TRBJ1-3. TRBV21-1 is flagged as a pseudogene. This CDR3 is built from 14 residues.

This rearrangement joins TRBV4-1 to TRBJ2-7; possible D gene TRBD2, 6 bases. Looked up from germline, CDR1 is MGHRA and CDR2 is YSYEKL. The CDR3 is made up of 13 amino acids. V gave up 0 bases and J gave up 7 bases, with 10 bases separating them. The chain's CDR3 is CASSQDNGREQYF. The DNA for the CDR3 is TGCGCCAGCAGCCAAGATAACGGGAGAGAGCAGTACTTC.

This chain joins TRBV10-3 and TRBJ2-1, with 9 positions matching TRBD2. Losses at the gene ends were 6 bases for V and 5 bases for J; bases not matched to a gene: 8. Looked up from germline, CDR1 is ENHRY and CDR2 is SYGVKD. This CDR3 is 15 amino acids long. The CDR3 DNA is TGTGCCATCAGGCAGGGACTAGCCTACGACAATGAGCAGTTCTTC. Translating gives CAIRQGLAYDNEQFF.

V is TRBV5-8 and J is TRBJ2-3; 11 nucleotides agree with TRBD1. J gave up 6 bases and V 0 bases, and 3 bases lay outside the gene matches. This CDR3 is built from 15 residues. Germline V lookup: CDR1 SGHTS, CDR2 YDEGEE. This chain's CDR3 is CASSLGTGGEDTQYF. CDR3 DNA sequence: TGTGCCAGCAGCTTGGGGACAGGGGGCGAGGATACGCAGTATTTT.

The count of this clone is one. The gene calls are TRBV7-9 and TRBJ1-1, with 8 bases matching TRBD1. This CDR3 comprises 17 residues. Germline V gene lookup returns CDR1 SEHNR and CDR2 FQNEAQ (reference sequence). Losses at the gene ends were 6 bases for V and 3 bases for J; bases not matched to a gene: 15. This CDR3 reads CASSQGQGGERDTEAFF. The CDR3 coding sequence is TGTGCCAGCAGTCAAGGACAGGGTGGGGAACGGGACACTGAAGCTTTCTTT.

The chain joins TRBV10-1 to TRBJ2-3, with 15 bases lining up with TRBD2. Germline V gene lookup returns CDR1 WNHNN and CDR2 SYGVQD (reference sequence). V was pared by 6 bases and J by 6 bases, with 16 bases of the junction left unmatched. The CDR3 contains 19 residues. The DNA of the CDR3 is TGCGCCAGCAGCCCCGGACTAGCGGGAGGGTTAACAGATCGGGATACGCAGTATTTT. It translates to CASSPGLAGGLTDRDTQYF.

The V and J genes are TRBV5-1 and TRBJ2-7; 9 nucleotides line up with TRBD2. With 0 bases clipped from V and 5 bases from J, the junction kept 6 bases outside the gene matches. The CDR3 consists of 15 residues. CDR1 SGHRS and CDR2 YFSETQ come from the germline V gene. The CDR3 nucleotides read TGCGCCAGCAGCTTGGTGCCGCGGGAGGGCGACGAGCAGTACTTC. Its protein is CASSLVPREGDEQYF.

V gene TRBV15 combines with J gene TRBJ2-7; D possibly corresponds to TRBD2 (6 bases). V lost 4 bases and J 2 bases, leaving 12 bases between the germline ends. The CDR3 is 14 residues long. Germline CDR1 LNHNV, CDR2 YYDKDF (reference sequence). CDR3 loop: CATSIGTGAYEQYF. CDR3 DNA sequence: TGTGCCACCAGCATAGGGACGGGGGCCTACGAGCAGTACTTC.

The V gene is TRBV6-1, the J gene TRBJ2-7; no reliable D call. This CDR3 contains 13 residues. The V gene lost 3 bases and the J gene lost 5 bases, with 11 bases spanning the gap. Germline CDR1 reads MNHNS; CDR2 reads SASEGT. DNA of the CDR3: TGTGCCAGCAGTGATGGGGTTACAAACGAGCAGTACTTC. Protein sequence: CASSDGVTNEQYF.